One TCR beta chain is described in this entry. Its antigen is unknown. The data derive from a study of CD8 T cells in ankylosing spondylitis. Points from the study as a whole: Disease-associated clones were CD8+ and fairly uncommon in peripheral blood. Among TCR beta sequences, a motif of under 10 highly homologous variants appeared characteristic of ankylosing spondylitis blood.

Germline-derived CDR1 and CDR2 are LGHNA and YNFKEQ. This CDR3 spans 15 amino acids. V dropped 0 bases and J dropped 11 bases, with 17 bases sitting between them. Each TCR beta library was made by quantitative 5'-RACE that incorporated molecular barcodes. TCRdb processed the 5' RACE reads anew with MiXCR; each CDR3 protein has one entry. The sample records fewer than 500,000 distinct CDR3 sequences, 25% to 30% being singletons. V is TRBV4-2 and J is TRBJ1-5; D is ambiguous. This clonotype originated in a male donor with ankylosing spondylitis. Sample: blood, either unsorted or a sorted T cell fraction (not recorded which). In DNA, the CDR3 is TGTGCCAGCAGCCAAGATAGGGCCTCAAAGAGGTCCCAGCATTTT. Its translation: CASSQDRASKRSQHF.